Following are 24 T cell receptor beta chains from one sample sequenced in a study of T-cell memory formation after mild COVID-19. One entry per CDR3 protein results from TCRdb running MiXCR on the 5' RACE reads. This table has around 340,000 distinct CDR3 sequences, approximately 16% appearing once. Sequenced input: PBMCs or a T cell subset sorted from them (not recorded which). The origin of the receptors is a man aged 18 to 29 who had mild COVID-19 (a few samples of this study predate the infection). Cell type and time point are not known.

This clonotype was seen at least ten times. CDR3 sequence reads: CASSFASGGYTDTQYF. The CDR3 nucleotides read TGTGCCAGCAGCTTCGCTAGCGGGGGCTACACAGATACGCAGTATTTT. The J gene is TRBJ2-3, the V gene TRBV7-8, with TRBD2 identical over 10 bases. Germline CDR1 reads SGHVS; CDR2 reads FQNEAQ. The length of the CDR3 is 16 residues. V was clipped by 3 bases and J by 2 bases; unmatched bases: 5.

This clonotype was detected ten times or more. This sequence joins TRBV4-2 and TRBJ2-3; D gene uncertain. The CDR3 covers 12 residues. Trimming took 8 bases from V and 4 from J, leaving 10 bases between them. The germline CDR1 and CDR2 sequences are LGHNA and YNFKEQ. The DNA of the CDR3 is TGTGCCAGCCGCGACCCGGCAGATACGCAGTATTTT. It codes for CASRDPADTQYF.

This clonotype was seen a few times. This chain uses TRBV4-1 with TRBJ2-5, with a possible D match to TRBD1 (6 bases). Trimming removed 1 base from V and 2 bases from J, with 14 bases in between. CDR1 is MGHRA, CDR2 YSYEKL, per germline. The CDR3 has 16 amino acids. The CDR3 here is CASSQVGTSSQETQYF. The DNA of the CDR3 is TGCGCCAGCAGCCAAGTTGGGACATCCTCGCAAGAGACCCAGTACTTC.

This clonotype was counted only a few times. The rearrangement joins TRBV7-9 to TRBJ2-5; 14 bases fit TRBD2. The germline V gene encodes CDR1 SEHNR and CDR2 FQNEAQ (reference sequence). This CDR3 is 16 amino acids long. J was trimmed by 4 bases and V by 5 bases; bases with no gene match: 6. The CDR3: CASSPFGTSGGETQYF. In DNA form, the CDR3 reads TGTGCCAGCAGCCCCTTTGGGACTAGCGGGGGAGAGACCCAGTACTTC.

The chain combines TRBV4-3 with TRBJ2-1; possible D gene TRBD2, 7 bases. CDR3 length: 16 amino acids. Germline CDR1 and CDR2: LGHNA and YSLEER. Trimming left V 0 bases short and J 7 bases short, with 16 bases between. CDR3 amino acids: CASSQDPRGGRNEQFF. CDR3 bases: TGCGCCAGCAGCCAAGATCCGAGGGGGGGAAGAAATGAGCAGTTCTTC.

In this sample, this clonotype turned up a few times. The gene calls are TRBV4-1 and TRBJ1-2, with D possibly matching TRBD1 (5 bases). CDR3 length equals 15 residues. The germline V and J ends were trimmed by 1 base and 4 bases, with 13 bases remaining between them. Germline CDR1 and CDR2: MGHRA and YSYEKL. CDR3 residues: CASSQVRQGSYGYTF. CDR3 bases: TGCGCCAGCAGCCAAGTGAGGCAGGGCAGCTATGGCTACACCTTC.

This clonotype was recorded a few times. The rearrangement joins TRBV20-1 to TRBJ2-3; no definite D call. Germline V gene lookup returns CDR1 DFQATT and CDR2 SNEGSKA (reference sequence). The length of the CDR3 is 13 residues. Trimming stripped 2 bases from V and 1 base from J, with 7 bases between. The CDR3 region is CSARTSGTDTQYF. CDR3 DNA sequence: TGCAGTGCTAGAACTTCCGGCACAGATACGCAGTATTTT.

This clonotype was counted only a few times. This chain connects TRBV4-3 to TRBJ2-5; D call uncertain. The CDR3 sequence is 14 residues long. CDR1 and CDR2 from the germline V gene are LGHNA and YSLEER. V gave up 2 bases and J gave up 5 bases, with 12 bases separating them. The CDR3 DNA is TGCGCCAGCAGCCAACAACTGGGTGGCGAGACCCAGTACTTC. This codes for CASSQQLGGETQYF.

The genes are TRBV15 and TRBJ2-2; D possibly corresponds to TRBD1 (6 bases). V shed 1 base and J shed 0 bases, with 6 bases lying between them. The length of the CDR3 is 15 residues. Germline V lookup: CDR1 LNHNV, CDR2 YYDKDF (reference sequence). CDR3 residues: CATSRGQANTGELFF. The CDR3 bases are TGTGCCACCAGCAGAGGACAGGCGAACACCGGGGAGCTGTTTTTT.

V is TRBV7-3 and J is TRBJ2-5, with TRBD2 as a possible D gene (6 bases). Germline CDR1 and CDR2: SGHTA and FQGTGA. The length of the CDR3 is 14 residues. Trimming removed 3 bases at V and 3 bases at J, with 11 bases between. In DNA, the CDR3 is TGTGCCAGCAGCTTGGGGAGGATGGAAGAGACCCAGTACTTC. Translated, it gives CASSLGRMEETQYF.

The chain uses TRBV3-1 and TRBJ2-3; unclear D gene. This CDR3 is built from 14 residues. V gave up 6 bases and J gave up 9 bases, with 19 bases separating them. Germline loops: CDR1 LGHDT, CDR2 YNNKEL (reference sequence). The CDR3 is CASSHNRRGSTQYF. The CDR3 nucleotides are TGTGCCAGCAGTCACAATCGAAGAGGTAGCACGCAGTATTTT.

The genes are TRBV24-1 and TRBJ2-3, with 10 bases fitting TRBD2. Trimming cost V 2 bases and J 4 bases; bases outside gene matches: 8. CDR1 is KGHDR and CDR2 is SFDVKD in the germline V gene. The CDR3 is 17 residues long. CDR3 in DNA: TGTGCCACCAGTGATTGGCCGGGACTAGCGTTCCCAGATACGCAGTATTTT. It specifies CATSDWPGLAFPDTQYF.

CDR3 protein: CASSRPHSGELFF. As DNA, the CDR3 is TGTGCCAGCAGCCGACCCCATTCCGGGGAGCTGTTTTTT. The chain uses TRBV7-3 and TRBJ2-2; D gene uncertain. V lost 5 bases and J lost 6, with 10 bases in between. The CDR3 sequence is 13 residues long. The V gene's germline CDR1 is SGHTA and CDR2 FQGTGA.

This clonotype appeared a few times. The CDR3 here is CASTPYGQLNQPQHF. CDR3 coding DNA: TGCGCCAGCACGCCCTACGGACAGCTAAATCAGCCCCAGCATTTT. V and J are TRBV5-1 and TRBJ1-5, with D perhaps matching TRBD1 (6 bases). This CDR3 comprises 15 residues. Germline V gene sequence: CDR1 SGHRS, CDR2 YFSETQ. The V and J ends lost 6 bases and 4 bases respectively, with 17 bases between them. The whole variable domain, filled in from reference TRBV5-1 and TRBJ1-5, reads KAGVTQTPRYLIKTRGQQVTLSCSPISGHRSVSWYQQTPGQGLQFLFEYFSETQRNKGNFPGRFSGRQFSNSRSEMNVSTLELGDSALYLCASTPYGQLNQPQHFGDGTRLSIL.

This clonotype was seen only a few times. The chain combines TRBV23-1 with TRBJ2-3; either TRBD1 or TRBD2 may fit D (5 bases each). TRBV23-1 is identified as an open reading frame with a role that is uncertain. Trimming took off 6 bases at V and 4 bases at J, with 17 bases between the two ends. The CDR3 is 15 residues long. CDR3 DNA sequence: TGCGCCAGCAGATATTCCGGGACGCCCGCAGATACGCAGTATTTT. Translated, it gives CASRYSGTPADTQYF.

This clonotype was found many times. V is TRBV20-1 and J is TRBJ1-5; no reliable D call. Germline V gene sequence: CDR1 DFQATT, CDR2 SNEGSKA (reference sequence). The CDR3 is 14 residues long. Trimming left V 0 bases short and J 0 bases short, with 6 bases between. The DNA of the CDR3 is TGCAGTGCTAGAGACGAAGGTAGCAATCAGCCCCAGCATTTT. Its translation is CSARDEGSNQPQHF.

This clonotype was seen at least ten times. The chain employs TRBV2 and TRBJ1-5; D call uncertain. The germline V gene has CDR1 SNHLY and CDR2 FYNNEI. The CDR3 consists of 12 residues. Trimming cost V 7 bases and J 3 bases, with 7 bases left between them. CDR3 DNA sequence: TGTGCCAGCAAACTGTACAATCAGCCCCAGCATTTT. Translating gives CASKLYNQPQHF.

This clonotype turned up a few times. The chain couples TRBV12-3 or TRBV12-4 to TRBJ1-2, with D perhaps TRBD1 (5 bases). V was pared by 3 bases and J by 3 bases, with 11 bases between. CDR3 length: 14 residues. The CDR3 spells CASSFQGPYYGYTF. DNA of the CDR3: TGTGCCAGCAGTTTTCAGGGCCCCTACTATGGCTACACCTTC.

The chain couples TRBV15 to TRBJ2-1; D possibly corresponds to TRBD2 (5 bases). Germline assignment: CDR1 LNHNV and CDR2 YYDKDF (reference sequence). V was pared by 0 bases and J by 0 bases, with 12 bases between. This CDR3 has 17 amino acids. In DNA form, the CDR3 reads TGTGCCACCAGCAGAGATCAATCGGGAAACTCCTACAATGAGCAGTTCTTC. It codes for CATSRDQSGNSYNEQFF.

This clonotype was counted between two and nine times. The chain combines TRBV12-3 or TRBV12-4 with TRBJ1-1, with 8 bases fitting TRBD1. J gave up 5 bases and V 5 bases, and 7 bases lay outside the gene matches. This CDR3 is 14 amino acids long. CDR3 nucleotide sequence: TGTGCCAGCAGTCCAACAGGGGGAAGGACTGAAGCTTTCTTT. This sequence encodes CASSPTGGRTEAFF.

This clonotype was seen a handful of times. The chain recombines TRBV20-1 with TRBJ2-5; tentatively, D is TRBD2 (5 bases). The germline V and J ends were trimmed by 3 bases and 1 base, with 12 bases remaining between them. The CDR3 spans 14 residues. Germline lookup yields CDR1 DFQATT and CDR2 SNEGSKA (reference sequence). CDR3 residues: CSASHTSGQETQYF. CDR3 in DNA: TGCAGTGCTAGCCACACTAGTGGCCAAGAGACCCAGTACTTC.

This clonotype appeared many times. This chain connects TRBV6-4 to TRBJ1-2; D might be TRBD1 (5 bases). The germline CDR1 and CDR2 sequences are MRHNA and SNTAGT. The CDR3 has 14 residues. V was shortened by 4 bases and J by 5 bases, with 14 bases between the two germline ends. This CDR3 reads CASSADGGWYGYTF. In DNA, the CDR3 is TGTGCCAGCAGTGCGGACGGGGGTTGGTATGGCTACACCTTC.

This chain links TRBV20-1 with TRBJ1-2; the D is unclear. Trimming shortened V by 3 bases and J by 1 base, and 12 bases separated the two germline ends. The CDR3 runs 14 residues. Germline CDR1 is DFQATT and CDR2 is SNEGSKA (reference sequence). Written as DNA, the CDR3 is TGCAGTGCTAGGGGGTCCGACAATAACTATGGCTACACCTTC. Translation gives CSARGSDNNYGYTF.

This chain uses TRBV5-1 with TRBJ2-1; 12 bases align to TRBD2. V gave up 0 bases and J gave up 8 bases; unmatched junction bases: 9. The CDR3 is 17 amino acids. Germline V CDR1 and CDR2: SGHRS, YFSETQ. The CDR3 loop is CASSLVPSGGAGYEQFF. The CDR3 nucleotides are TGCGCCAGCAGCTTGGTGCCTAGCGGGGGGGCCGGTTATGAGCAGTTCTTC.